The 4 T cell receptor beta chains below all came from one sample that was sequenced in a study of control samples from healthy donors and cancer patients. The protocol was immunoSEQ multiplex PCR, while the TCRdb copy is restricted to in-frame clones and leaves out a portion. The repertoire holds about 100,000 clones, with approximately 84% as singletons. The specimen was blood. These receptor sequences come from a woman aged 50 to 60 in good health.

The genes are TRBV7-3 and TRBJ2-2, with D unclear. CDR3 size: 13 residues. Trimming shortened V by 11 bases and J by 9 bases, and 19 bases separated the two germline ends. CDR1 and CDR2 (germline): SGHTA, FQGTGA. CDR3 DNA: TGTGCCCCCCCCCAGGTCATTCTGCGGGAGCTGTTTTTT. It codes for CAPPQVILRELFF.

This clone was counted a single time. The J gene is TRBJ2-5, the V gene TRBV10-1; 8 nucleotides align to TRBD2. This CDR3 region has 16 residues. With 2 bases clipped from V and 5 bases from J, the junction kept 10 bases outside the gene matches. CDR1 is WNHNN and CDR2 is SYGVQD in the germline V gene (reference sequence). The CDR3 DNA reads TGCGCCAGCAGTGAGGAGGGACTAGGGGGTTTGGAGACCCAGTACTTC. Translated, it gives CASSEEGLGGLETQYF.

The chain carries TRBV4-1 and TRBJ2-1; TRBD1 matches 7 bases. The CDR3 spans 14 residues. The V segment lost 5 bases and the J segment 2 bases; nucleotides outside the gene matches: 3. The germline CDR1 and CDR2 sequences are MGHRA and YSYEKL. The chain's CDR3 is CASSGQAAYNEQFF. CDR3 nucleotides: TGCGCCAGCAGCGGACAGGCTGCCTACAATGAGCAGTTCTTC.

This clone was counted a single time. The chain combines TRBV7-3 with TRBJ2-1, with 7 nucleotides matching TRBD2. CDR3 length: 13 residues. Per the germline V gene, CDR1 is SGHTA and CDR2 is FQGTGA. J gave up 6 bases and V 4 bases, and 3 bases lay outside the gene matches. This chain's CDR3 is CASSWGGRNEQFF. CDR3 sequence (DNA): TGTGCCAGCAGCTGGGGGGGACGCAATGAGCAGTTCTTC.